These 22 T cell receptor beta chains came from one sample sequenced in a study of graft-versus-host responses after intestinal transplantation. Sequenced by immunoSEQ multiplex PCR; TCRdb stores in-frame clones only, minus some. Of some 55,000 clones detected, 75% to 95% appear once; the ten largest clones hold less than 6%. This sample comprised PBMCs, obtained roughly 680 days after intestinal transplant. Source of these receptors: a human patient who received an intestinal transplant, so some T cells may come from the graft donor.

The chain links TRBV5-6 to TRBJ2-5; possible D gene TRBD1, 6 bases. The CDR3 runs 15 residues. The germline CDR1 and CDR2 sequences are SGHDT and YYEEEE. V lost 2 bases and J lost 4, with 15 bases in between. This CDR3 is CASSFLDSGVETQYF. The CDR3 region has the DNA TGTGCCAGCAGCTTTTTAGACTCAGGGGTAGAGACCCAGTACTTC.

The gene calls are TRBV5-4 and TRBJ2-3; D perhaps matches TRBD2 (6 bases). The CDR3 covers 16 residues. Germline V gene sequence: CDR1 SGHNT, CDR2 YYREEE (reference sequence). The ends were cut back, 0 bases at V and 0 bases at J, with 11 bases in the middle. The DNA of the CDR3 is TGTGCCAGCAGCTTGGGGCTAGCGAAAAGCACAGATACGCAGTATTTT. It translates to CASSLGLAKSTDTQYF. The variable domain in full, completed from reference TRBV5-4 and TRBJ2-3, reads ETGVTQSPTHLIKTRGQQVTLRCSSQSGHNTVSWYQQALGQGPQFIFQYYREEENGRGNFPPRFSGLQFPNYSSELNVNALELDDSALYLCASSLGLAKSTDTQYFGPGTRLTVL.

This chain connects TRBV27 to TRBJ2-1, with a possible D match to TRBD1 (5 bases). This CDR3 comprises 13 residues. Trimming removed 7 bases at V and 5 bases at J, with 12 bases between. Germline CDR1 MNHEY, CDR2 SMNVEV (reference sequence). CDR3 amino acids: CASTTDTHNEQFF. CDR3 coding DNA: TGTGCCAGCACTACGGACACACACAATGAGCAGTTCTTC.

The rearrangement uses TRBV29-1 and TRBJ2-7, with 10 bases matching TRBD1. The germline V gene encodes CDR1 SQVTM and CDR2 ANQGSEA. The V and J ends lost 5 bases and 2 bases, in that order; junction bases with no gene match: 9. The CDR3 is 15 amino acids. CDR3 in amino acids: CSVLRGTGDTYEQYF. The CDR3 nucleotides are TGCAGCGTTTTGCGCGGGACAGGGGACACCTACGAGCAGTACTTC.

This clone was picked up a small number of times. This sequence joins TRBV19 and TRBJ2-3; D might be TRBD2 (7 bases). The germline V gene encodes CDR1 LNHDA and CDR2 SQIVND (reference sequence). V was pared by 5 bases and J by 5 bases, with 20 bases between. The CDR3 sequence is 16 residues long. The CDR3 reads CASSPPWGGQGDTQYF. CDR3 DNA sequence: TGTGCCAGTAGTCCCCCCTGGGGGGGCCAGGGAGATACGCAGTATTTT.

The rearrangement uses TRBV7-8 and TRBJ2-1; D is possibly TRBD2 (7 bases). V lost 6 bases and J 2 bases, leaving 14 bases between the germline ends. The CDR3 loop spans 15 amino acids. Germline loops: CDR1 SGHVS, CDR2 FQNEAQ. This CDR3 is CASRGTGRAYNEQFF. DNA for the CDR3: TGTGCCAGCAGGGGAACAGGGAGGGCCTACAATGAGCAGTTCTTC. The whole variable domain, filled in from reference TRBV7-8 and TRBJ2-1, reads GAGVSQSPRYKVAKRGQDVALRCDPISGHVSLFWYQQALGQGPEFLTYFQNEAQLDKSGLPSDRFFAERPEGSVSTLKIQRTQQEDSAVYLCASRGTGRAYNEQFFGPGTRLTVL.

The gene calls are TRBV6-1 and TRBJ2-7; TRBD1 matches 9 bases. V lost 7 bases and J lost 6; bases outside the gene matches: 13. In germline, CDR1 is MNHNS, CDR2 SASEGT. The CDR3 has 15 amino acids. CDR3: CASIGINRGPGEQYF. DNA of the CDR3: TGTGCCAGCATCGGAATCAACAGGGGGCCCGGCGAGCAGTACTTC.

For the CDR3, the DNA is TGTGCCAGCAGCTTAGAGGGCAGAAGGAACACTGAAGCTTTCTTT. Protein: CASSLEGRRNTEAFF. This chain joins TRBV11-3 and TRBJ1-1; no clear D. Germline CDR1 reads SGHNT; CDR2 reads YENEEA. This CDR3 is 15 amino acids long. V dropped 0 bases and J dropped 1 base, with 9 bases sitting between them. The complete variable domain, with remaining parts taken from reference TRBV11-3 and TRBJ1-1, reads EAGVVQSPRYKIIEKKQPVAFWCNPISGHNTLYWYLQNLGQGPELLIRYENEEAVDDSQLPKDRFSAERLKGVDSTLKIQPAELGDSAVYLCASSLEGRRNTEAFFGQGTRLTVV.

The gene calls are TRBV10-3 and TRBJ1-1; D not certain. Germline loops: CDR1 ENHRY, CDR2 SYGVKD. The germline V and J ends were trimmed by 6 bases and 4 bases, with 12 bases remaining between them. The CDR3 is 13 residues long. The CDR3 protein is CAISPDRPTEAFF. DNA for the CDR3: TGTGCCATCAGCCCCGATCGCCCCACTGAAGCTTTCTTT.

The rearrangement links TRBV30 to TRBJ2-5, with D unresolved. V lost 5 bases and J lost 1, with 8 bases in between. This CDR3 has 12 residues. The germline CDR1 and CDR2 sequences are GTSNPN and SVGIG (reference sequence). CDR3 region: CAWGIIQETQYF. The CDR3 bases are TGTGCCTGGGGCATCATCCAAGAGACCCAGTACTTC. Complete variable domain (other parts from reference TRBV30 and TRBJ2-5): SQTIHQWPATLVQPVGSPLSLECTVEGTSNPNLYWYRQAAGRGLQLLFYSVGIGQISSEVPQNLSASRPQDRQFILSSKKLLLSDSGFYLCAWGIIQETQYFGPGTRLLVL.

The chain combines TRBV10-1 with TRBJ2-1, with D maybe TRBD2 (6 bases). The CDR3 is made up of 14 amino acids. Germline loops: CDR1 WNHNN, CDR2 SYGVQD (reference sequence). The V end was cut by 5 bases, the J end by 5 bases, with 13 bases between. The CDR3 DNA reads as TGCGCCAGCAGTCGGGAGCATGGGAACAATGAGCAGTTCTTC. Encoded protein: CASSREHGNNEQFF.

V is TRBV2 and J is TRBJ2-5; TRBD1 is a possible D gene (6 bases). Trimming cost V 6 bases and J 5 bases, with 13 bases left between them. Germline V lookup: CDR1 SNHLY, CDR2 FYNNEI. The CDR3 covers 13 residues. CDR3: CASRRTVTETQYF. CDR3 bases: TGTGCCAGCAGGAGGACAGTGACGGAGACCCAGTACTTC.

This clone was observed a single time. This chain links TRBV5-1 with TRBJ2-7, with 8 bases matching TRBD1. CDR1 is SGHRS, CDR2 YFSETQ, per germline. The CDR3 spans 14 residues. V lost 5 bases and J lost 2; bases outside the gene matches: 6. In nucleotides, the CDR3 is TGCGCCAGCAGTAGGGACAGGCTGCCCTACGAGCAGTACTTC. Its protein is CASSRDRLPYEQYF. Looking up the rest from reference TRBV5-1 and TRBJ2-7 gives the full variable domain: KAGVTQTPRYLIKTRGQQVTLSCSPISGHRSVSWYQQTPGQGLQFLFEYFSETQRNKGNFPGRFSGRQFSNSRSEMNVSTLELGDSALYLCASSRDRLPYEQYFGPGTRLTVT.

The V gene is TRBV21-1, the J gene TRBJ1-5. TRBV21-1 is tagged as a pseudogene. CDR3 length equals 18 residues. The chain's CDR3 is CASSKFFGGTLDNQPQHF. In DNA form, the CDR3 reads TGTGCCAGCAGCAAATTCTTTGGGGGAACCTTGGACAATCAGCCCCAGCATTTT.

CDR3 coding DNA: TGTGCCAGCAGTGTAGGGACAGGAGGATTCACCGGGGAGCTGTTTTTT. This gives the protein CASSVGTGGFTGELFF. This rearrangement joins TRBV2 to TRBJ2-2; 8 positions agree with TRBD1. V lost 4 bases to trimming and J lost 4 bases; unmatched junction nucleotides: 8. Germline V lookup: CDR1 SNHLY, CDR2 FYNNEI. The CDR3 extends over 16 amino acids.

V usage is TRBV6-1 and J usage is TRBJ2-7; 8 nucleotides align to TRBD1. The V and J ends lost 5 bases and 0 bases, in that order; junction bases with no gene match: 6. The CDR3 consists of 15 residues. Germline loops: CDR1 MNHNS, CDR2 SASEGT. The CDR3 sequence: CASSPTGGSSYEQYF. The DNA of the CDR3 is TGTGCCAGCAGTCCAACAGGGGGGAGCTCCTACGAGCAGTACTTC.

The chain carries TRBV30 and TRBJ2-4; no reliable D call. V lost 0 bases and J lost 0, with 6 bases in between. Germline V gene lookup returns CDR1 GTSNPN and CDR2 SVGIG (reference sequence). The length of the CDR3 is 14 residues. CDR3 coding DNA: TGTGCCTGGAGTGTCCCACTAGCCAAAAACATTCAGTACTTC. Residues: CAWSVPLAKNIQYF.

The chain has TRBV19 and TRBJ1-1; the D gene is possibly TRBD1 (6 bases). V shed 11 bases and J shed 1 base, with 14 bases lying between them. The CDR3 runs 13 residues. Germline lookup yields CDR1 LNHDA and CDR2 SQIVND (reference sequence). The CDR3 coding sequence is TGTGCCGGGTCCCGGGGGGCGAACACTGAAGCTTTCTTT. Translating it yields CAGSRGANTEAFF. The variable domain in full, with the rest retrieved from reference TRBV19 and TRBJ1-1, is DGGITQSPKYLFRKEGQNVTLSCEQNLNHDAMYWYRQDPGQGLRLIYYSQIVNDFQKGDIAEGYSVSREKKESFPLTVTSAQKNPTAFYLCAGSRGANTEAFFGQGTRLTVV.

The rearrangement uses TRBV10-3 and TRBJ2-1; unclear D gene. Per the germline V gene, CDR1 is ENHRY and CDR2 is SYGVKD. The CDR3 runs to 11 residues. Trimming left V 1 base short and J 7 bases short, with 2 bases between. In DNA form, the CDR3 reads TGTGCCATCAGTGAGTTGAATGAGCAGTTCTTC. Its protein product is CAISELNEQFF.

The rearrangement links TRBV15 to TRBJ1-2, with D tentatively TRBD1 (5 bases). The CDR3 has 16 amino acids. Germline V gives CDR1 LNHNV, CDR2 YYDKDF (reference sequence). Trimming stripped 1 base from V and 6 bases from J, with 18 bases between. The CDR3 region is CATSRVRVKGSDGYTF. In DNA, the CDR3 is TGTGCCACCAGCAGAGTTAGAGTGAAGGGGTCAGATGGCTACACCTTC.

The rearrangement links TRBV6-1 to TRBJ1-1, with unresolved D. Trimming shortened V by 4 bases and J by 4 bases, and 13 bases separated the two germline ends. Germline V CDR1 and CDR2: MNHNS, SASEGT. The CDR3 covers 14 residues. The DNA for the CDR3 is TGTGCCAGCAGTGGCGTCGGTCGAGTCACTGAAGCTTTCTTT. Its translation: CASSGVGRVTEAFF.

DNA for the CDR3: TGCAGCGCCTCGTTAGCGGGGGCCACAGATACGCAGTATTTT. It is translated as CSASLAGATDTQYF. The rearrangement joins TRBV29-1 to TRBJ2-3; 9 positions agree with TRBD2. The V segment lost 7 bases and the J segment 2 bases; nucleotides outside the gene matches: 7. There are 14 residues in the CDR3. Germline V lookup: CDR1 SQVTM, CDR2 ANQGSEA.